These T cell receptor beta chains were read from a single sample in a study of blood T cell repertoires in COVID-19. Libraries were prepared by immunoSEQ multiplex PCR; TCRdb keeps only in-frame clonotypes and omits some of them. The sample holds about 290,000 clones, roughly 90% seen once. Sequenced material: peripheral blood. These receptors came from a woman between 25 and 40 years old with COVID-19, enrolled during active disease. Both conserved end residues are part of each CDR3. The order of the fields is V gene, D gene, clone size, J gene, CDR3 protein, CDR3 DNA. The D gene is left open where the match is weak. Clone sizes are given selectively: once, few, many, or a class where the clone is expanded.

>TRBV5-4|.|.|TRBJ2-1
CATMNRVHEQFF
TGTGCCACCATGAACAGGGTCCATGAGCAGTTCTTC
>TRBV5-1|TRBD1|.|TRBJ1-2
CASSTWTGKTNYGYTF
TGCGCCAGCAGCACCTGGACAGGGAAGACTAACTATGGCTACACCTTC
>TRBV5-6|.|.|TRBJ1-2
CASGWLARNINYGYTF
TGTGCGAGCGGATGGCTCGCGCGGAACATTAACTATGGCTACACCTTC
>TRBV29-1|.|.|TRBJ1-2
CSVGGLYGYTF
TGCAGCGTTGGGGGACTCTATGGCTACACCTTC
>TRBV9|TRBD1|.|TRBJ1-3
CASSLQGAPGDTIYF
TGTGCCAGCAGCCTACAGGGGGCTCCGGGGGACACCATATATTTT
>TRBV7-9|.|.|TRBJ2-1
CASRPLSGSSYNEQFF
TGTGCCAGCAGGCCCCTGTCGGGGAGCTCCTACAATGAGCAGTTCTTC
>TRBV27|.|.|TRBJ2-7
CASSLLGRDSYEQYF
TGTGCCAGCAGTTTATTAGGCAGGGACTCCTACGAGCAGTACTTC
>TRBV19|.|.|TRBJ2-3
CASSTTGTLSTDTQYF
TGTGCCAGTAGTACCACCGGGACACTCAGCACAGATACGCAGTATTTT
>TRBV7-2|TRBD1|.|TRBJ1-1
CASSFRQGEAFF
TGTGCCAGCAGCTTTCGACAGGGTGAAGCTTTCTTT
>TRBV27|.|.|TRBJ2-7
CASSPPYPITPGSEQYF
TGTGCCAGCAGTCCTCCTTACCCGATAACTCCAGGGTCCGAGCAGTACTTC
>TRBV4-2|TRBD2|.|TRBJ2-7
CASSPGLVSYEQYF
TGTGCCAGCAGCCCGGGACTAGTGTCCTACGAGCAGTACTTC
>TRBV3-1/TRBV3-2|TRBD1|.|TRBJ1-6
CASSHLRDRVSPLHF
TGTGCCAGCAGCCACCTTCGGGACAGGGTTTCACCCCTCCACTTT
>TRBV3-1/TRBV3-2|.|.|TRBJ1-1
CASRTVNTEAFF
TGTGCCAGCCGGACTGTGAACACTGAAGCTTTCTTT
>TRBV6-5|TRBD1|once|TRBJ1-2
CASIGSRGLIYGYTF
TGTGCCAGCATCGGTTCCAGGGGGCTAATCTATGGCTACACCTTC
>TRBV7-6|.|.|TRBJ2-3
CASSLDPSHTDTQYF
TGTGCCAGCAGCTTAGACCCTAGCCACACAGATACGCAGTATTTT
>TRBV6-5|.|once|TRBJ2-2
CARERSANTGELFF
TGTGCCCGCGAGAGGTCGGCAAACACCGGGGAGCTGTTTTTT
>TRBV6-4|.|.|TRBJ2-2
CASSDGERAGELFF
TGTGCCAGCAGTGACGGCGAGAGGGCCGGGGAGCTGTTTTTT
>TRBV11-1|.|.|TRBJ2-7
CASSLHMTYEQYF
TGTGCCAGCAGCTTACACATGACCTACGAGCAGTACTTC
>TRBV6-5|.|.|TRBJ2-7
CASSYSFGGTGHEQYF
TGTGCCAGCAGTTACTCTTTCGGTGGTACAGGGCACGAGCAGTACTTC
>TRBV27|.|.|TRBJ2-5
CASSLWQQETQYF
TGTGCCAGCAGTTTATGGCAGCAAGAGACCCAGTACTTC
>TRBV19|TRBD1|.|TRBJ1-1
CASSIGQGAGTEAFF
TGTGCCAGTAGTATTGGGCAGGGGGCTGGCACTGAAGCTTTCTTT
>TRBV30|.|.|TRBJ1-1
CAWSFSRNTEAFF
TGTGCCTGGAGTTTTAGCAGAAACACTGAAGCTTTCTTT
>TRBV27|TRBD1|.|TRBJ1-1
CASSPLSTGVRLEAFF
TGTGCCAGCAGTCCCCTATCGACAGGGGTTCGTTTAGAAGCTTTCTTT
>TRBV4-1|.|few|TRBJ1-1
CASSQPGVAEAFF
TGCGCCAGCAGCCAACCAGGGGTGGCTGAAGCTTTCTTT
>TRBV5-1|.|.|TRBJ2-1
CASSLEVGAGEQFF
TGCGCCAGCAGCTTGGAGGTGGGGGCGGGTGAGCAGTTCTTC
>TRBV7-9|.|.|TRBJ1-2
CASSSSRSLTGGYTF
TGTGCCAGCAGCTCGTCGCGGAGTCTTACGGGTGGCTACACCTTC
>TRBV7-9|TRBD2|few|TRBJ2-1
CASTAGGATLFNEQFF
TGTGCCAGCACGGCGGGGGGAGCGACTCTTTTCAATGAGCAGTTCTTC
>TRBV27|TRBD1|.|TRBJ1-5
CASSLGTGGNQPQHF
TGTGCCAGCAGTTTAGGGACAGGGGGTAATCAGCCCCAGCATTTT
>TRBV5-1|.|.|TRBJ1-6
CASSSQGMVDSPLHF
TGCGCCAGCAGCTCCCAGGGTATGGTCGATTCACCCCTCCACTTT
>TRBV24-1|.|.|TRBJ1-2
CATSDLSGYTF
TGTGCCACCAGTGATTTGTCGGGCTACACCTTC
>TRBV19|.|.|TRBJ1-3
CASSIGSRGNTIYF
TGTGCCAGTAGTATCGGGAGTCGTGGAAACACCATATATTTT
>TRBV11-2|TRBD1|.|TRBJ2-1
CASSQRGTGNEQFF
TGTGCCAGCAGCCAACGAGGGACAGGGAATGAGCAGTTCTTC
>TRBV13|.|.|TRBJ1-5
CASSRRRDGNQPQHF
TGTGCCAGCAGCCGCCGGAGGGACGGCAATCAGCCCCAGCATTTT
>TRBV7-8|.|.|TRBJ1-4
CASSLDEEEKLFF
TGTGCCAGCAGCTTAGACGAGGAGGAAAAACTGTTTTTT
>TRBV11-2|.|once|TRBJ2-6
CASSPGQWNYFTGANVLTF
TGTGCCAGCAGCCCGGGACAATGGAATTATTTTACTGGGGCCAACGTCCTGACTTTC
>TRBV19|TRBD1|.|TRBJ1-1
CASSPRTGENTEAFF
TGTGCCAGTAGCCCGCGGACAGGAGAGAACACTGAAGCTTTCTTT
>TRBV9|.|.|TRBJ1-4
CASSVEQGLDEKLFF
TGTGCCAGCAGCGTAGAGCAGGGGTTGGATGAAAAACTGTTTTTT
>TRBV5-1|.|.|TRBJ1-4
CASSTNAGGGTNEKLFF
TGCGCCAGCAGCACAAACGCGGGGGGTGGAACTAATGAAAAACTGTTTTTT
>TRBV12-3/TRBV12-4|.|.|TRBJ2-1
CASSLNNEQFF
TGTGCCAGCAGTCTAAACAATGAGCAGTTCTTC
>TRBV29-1|.|.|TRBJ1-1
CSVIRLSGTEAFF
TGCAGCGTTATAAGGCTATCGGGCACTGAAGCTTTCTTT
>TRBV2|.|.|TRBJ1-1
CASILTVAGAEAFF
TGTGCCAGCATTTTAACAGTGGCAGGCGCTGAAGCTTTCTTT
>TRBV13|.|.|TRBJ2-3
CASTIGYGSQYF
TGTGCCAGCACCATAGGGTACGGTTCGCAGTATTTT
>TRBV7-9|.|once|TRBJ1-1
CASRDGSLAEGEAFF
TGTGCCAGCCGGGACGGAAGCCTAGCGGAGGGTGAAGCTTTCTTT